This T cell receptor (beta chain) was sequenced in a study of blood T cell repertoires in COVID-19. Germline-derived CDR1 and CDR2 are SNHLY and FYNNEI. Between the trimmed V and J ends, which lost 8 bases and 7 bases, there was a span of 20 bases. The CDR3 consists of 14 residues. The age range of participants was 18 to 89 years, with residence in about two dozen US areas. TCRdb's table, derived via immunoSEQ multiplex PCR, lists solely in-frame clones and lacks some. The sample shows roughly 300,000 clones, about nine tenths of them seen only once. Sequencing input: PBMCs or T cells enriched from blood (not recorded which). This sequence was found in a woman under 30 who had recovered from COVID-19. The V call is TRBV2, the J call TRBJ1-2, with a tentative D call TRBD1 (6 bases). The CDR3 DNA reads TGTGCCAGCCGAGAGGACAGTGTGATAGGTGGCTACACCTTC. Its protein is CASREDSVIGGYTF.